This record concerns one TCR beta chain sequence. The antigen is undetermined. This sample is drawn from a study of cytomegalovirus exposure and HLA in healthy donors. Study-wide results and limits: A later analysis reported that several of the most significant clusters appeared to be linked to common viral pathogens, among them Epstein-Barr virus.

Germline V gene lookup returns CDR1 SGHDT and CDR2 YYEEEE. V gave up 1 base and J gave up 9 bases; unmatched junction bases: 10. The CDR3 length is 16 residues. A multiplex PCR was run with 60 Vbeta primers and 13 Jbeta primers. Measured with immunoSEQ multiplex PCR; TCRdb has only the in-frame clones, and not every one. The table includes over 100,000 clones, 74% detected once. It was healthy bone marrow donors who served as donors. The sample comprised PBMCs. The receptor's source is a male donor in good health and CMV-seronegative. The chain employs TRBV5-6 and TRBJ1-6; 7 bases match TRBD1. DNA of the CDR3: TGTGCCAGCAGCTTGTCGGGGAACAGGGGTGTTTCACCCCTCCACTTT. Encoded protein: CASSLSGNRGVSPLHF.